This is a list of T cell receptor beta chains from one sample in a study of T-cell reconstitution after alpha-beta-depleted transplantation in children. TCRdb recomputed calls from the PCR reads with MiXCR, one row per CDR3 protein. The sample holds a few hundred thousand distinct CDR3 sequences, over 20% seen once. The input for sequencing was PBMCs, taken before TCRalphabeta/CD19-depleted stem cell transplant. Source of these receptors: a boy younger than two with Wiskott-Aldrich syndrome, due to receive a stem cell transplant. Each CDR3 is given with its conserved first and last residue. The D gene is left open where the match is weak. Some rows mark clone size as missing; the rest say once, few, many or name a class of expanded clone.

abundance,v_gene,len,d_gene,j_gene,CDR3aa,CDR3nt
NA,TRBV5-1,12,NA,TRBJ2-1,CASSLNSPEQFF,TGCGCCAGCAGCTTAAACAGCCCCGAGCAGTTCTTC
NA,TRBV20-1,14,NA,TRBJ2-1,CSARDQDRIYEQFF,TGCAGTGCTAGAGATCAGGATCGTATCTATGAGCAGTTCTTC
few,TRBV7-8,15,TRBD1,TRBJ1-4,CASSPQTGRNEKLFF,TGTGCCAGCAGCCCCCAGACAGGGCGAAATGAAAAACTGTTTTTT
few,TRBV12-3/TRBV12-4,13,NA,TRBJ2-7,CASSFTPSYEQYF,TGTGCCAGCAGTTTTACACCGAGCTACGAGCAGTACTTC
NA,TRBV24-1,14,NA,TRBJ2-4,CATSDVDKPNIQYF,TGTGCCACCAGTGATGTGGACAAGCCAAACATTCAGTACTTC
NA,TRBV18,16,NA,TRBJ2-1,CASSPANMGSYNEQFF,TGTGCCAGCTCACCAGCTAATATGGGTAGCTACAATGAGCAGTTCTTC
few,TRBV7-2,13,NA,TRBJ1-1,CASSLTTGTEAFF,TGTGCCAGCAGCTTGACGACCGGGACAGAAGCTTTCTTT
many,TRBV7-2,16,TRBD2,TRBJ2-1,CASSLGGTSPLVEQFF,TGTGCCAGCAGCTTAGGGGGGACTAGTCCCTTAGTTGAGCAGTTCTTC
few,TRBV10-3,12,NA,TRBJ2-5,CAISTTGETQYF,TGTGCCATCAGTACAACAGGAGAGACCCAGTACTTC
few,TRBV27,18,TRBD2,TRBJ2-5,CASSFRLAGGPLGETQYF,TGTGCCAGCAGTTTTCGACTAGCGGGAGGGCCGTTGGGTGAGACCCAGTACTTC
NA,TRBV28,14,TRBD1,TRBJ2-7,CASSQQGAPYEQYF,TGTGCCAGCAGTCAGCAGGGGGCCCCATACGAGCAGTACTTC
NA,TRBV28,16,NA,TRBJ1-6,CASSQIRDTHNSPLHF,TGTGCCAGCAGCCAGATCCGGGACACCCATAATTCACCCCTCCACTTT
NA,TRBV4-1,15,TRBD1,TRBJ2-7,CASSPGQGAVYEQYF,TGCGCCAGCAGCCCCGGACAGGGGGCCGTTTACGAGCAGTACTTC
few,TRBV10-3,11,NA,TRBJ2-5,CAISAQETQYF,TGTGCCATCAGTGCTCAGGAGACCCAGTACTTC
few,TRBV5-1,14,TRBD1,TRBJ2-7,CASKTGSESYEQYF,TGCGCCAGCAAGACAGGGTCGGAATCCTACGAGCAGTACTTC
NA,TRBV27,16,NA,TRBJ1-5,CASSFRGPPEYQPQHF,TGTGCCAGCAGTTTTCGGGGACCCCCGGAATATCAGCCCCAGCATTTT
NA,TRBV18,16,TRBD1,TRBJ1-5,CASSPVSDRVNQPQHF,TGTGCCAGCTCACCGGTCTCCGACAGGGTGAATCAGCCCCAGCATTTT
NA,TRBV4-1,19,TRBD2,TRBJ2-5,CASSQEVWSGRAGSETQYF,TGCGCCAGCAGCCAAGAGGTTTGGAGCGGGAGGGCCGGGTCGGAGACCCAGTACTTC
NA,TRBV7-3,15,NA,TRBJ2-1,CASSFRAGTYNEQFF,TGTGCCAGCAGCTTTCGTGCGGGAACATACAATGAGCAGTTCTTC
few,TRBV25-1,15,NA,TRBJ2-5,CASEGPFMYQETQYF,TGTGCCAGCGAGGGGCCCTTCATGTACCAAGAGACCCAGTACTTC
NA,TRBV11-2,14,NA,TRBJ2-4,CASSLGGTLNIQYF,TGTGCCAGCAGCTTAGGGGGCACCTTAAACATTCAGTACTTC
few,TRBV5-1,16,TRBD2,TRBJ2-1,CASSLGSSGNYNEQFF,TGCGCCAGCAGCTTGGGTTCTAGCGGGAACTACAATGAGCAGTTCTTC
NA,TRBV20-1,12,NA,TRBJ1-2,CSAVREGYGYTF,TGCAGTGCAGTCCGGGAAGGCTATGGCTACACCTTC
NA,TRBV7-9,16,NA,TRBJ2-7,CASSLAGLPGAYEQYF,TGTGCCAGCAGCTTAGCTGGACTACCAGGGGCCTACGAGCAGTACTTC
NA,TRBV5-1,19,TRBD2,TRBJ2-1,CASTFVPGLAGGSYNEQFF,TGCGCCAGCACTTTCGTCCCGGGACTAGCGGGAGGGTCCTACAATGAGCAGTTCTTC
few,TRBV2,16,TRBD2,TRBJ2-1,CASSAAGLAGVNEQFF,TGTGCCAGCAGTGCTGCGGGACTAGCGGGAGTCAATGAGCAGTTCTTC
few,TRBV10-3,15,NA,TRBJ2-3,CAISAGSNPTDTQYF,TGTGCCATCAGCGCCGGGTCTAATCCGACAGATACGCAGTATTTT
NA,TRBV7-2,14,NA,TRBJ1-6,CASSSDSFVSPLHF,TGTGCCAGCAGTTCAGACAGTTTCGTTTCACCCCTCCACTTT
NA,TRBV5-1,13,NA,TRBJ2-1,CASSYNRDNEQFF,TGCGCCAGCAGCTATAACAGAGACAATGAGCAGTTCTTC
NA,TRBV20-1,15,TRBD2,TRBJ2-1,CSASPSGLSYNEQFF,TGCAGTGCTAGTCCTAGCGGGCTTTCCTACAATGAGCAGTTCTTC
few,TRBV20-1,18,TRBD2,TRBJ2-7,CSARALGLAGGSTYEQYF,TGCAGTGCTAGAGCCCTGGGACTAGCGGGAGGTTCCACCTACGAGCAGTACTTC
few,TRBV12-3/TRBV12-4,13,NA,TRBJ2-7,CASRPGTSYEQYF,TGTGCCAGCAGGCCAGGGACCTCCTACGAGCAGTACTTC